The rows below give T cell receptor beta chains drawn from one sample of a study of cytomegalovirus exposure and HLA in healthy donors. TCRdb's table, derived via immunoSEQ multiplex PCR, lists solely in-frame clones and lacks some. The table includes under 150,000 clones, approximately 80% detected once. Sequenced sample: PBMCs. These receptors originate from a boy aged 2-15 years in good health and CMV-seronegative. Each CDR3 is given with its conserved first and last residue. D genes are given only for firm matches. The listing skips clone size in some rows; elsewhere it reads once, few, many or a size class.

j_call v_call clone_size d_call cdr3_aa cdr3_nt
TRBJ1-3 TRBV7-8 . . CASSSPHDIWQSSGNTIYF TGTGCCAGCAGCTCCCCCCACGACATCTGGCAGAGCTCTGGAAACACCATATATTTT
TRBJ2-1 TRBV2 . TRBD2 CASASGTHNEQFF TGTGCCAGCGCTAGCGGGACACACAATGAGCAGTTCTTC
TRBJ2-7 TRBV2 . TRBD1 CASSGDRDEQYF TGTGCCAGCAGTGGGGACAGGGACGAGCAGTACTTC
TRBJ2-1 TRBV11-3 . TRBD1 CASSLGDRLYNEQFF TGTGCCAGCAGCTTAGGGGACAGGCTCTACAATGAGCAGTTCTTC
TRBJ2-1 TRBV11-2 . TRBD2 CASSGSRGVRFF TGTGCCAGCAGCGGTAGTCGGGGGGTAAGGTTCTTC
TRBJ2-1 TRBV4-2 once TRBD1 CASSQSGGEAYNEQFF TGTGCCAGCAGCCAATCAGGGGGCGAGGCCTACAATGAGCAGTTCTTC
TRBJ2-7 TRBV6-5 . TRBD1 CASSYGDRGLYEQYF TGTGCCAGCAGTTACGGGGACAGGGGACTCTACGAGCAGTACTTC
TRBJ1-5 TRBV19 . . CACSGGDNQPQHF TGTGCCTGTTCGGGGGGAGACAATCAGCCCCAGCATTTT
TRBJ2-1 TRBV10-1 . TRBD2 CASSTGTSGVRDEQFF TGCGCCAGCAGTACTGGGACTAGCGGTGTCCGGGATGAGCAGTTCTTC
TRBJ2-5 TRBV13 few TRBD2 CASSPTSAVETQYF TGTGCCAGCAGTCCGACTAGCGCCGTAGAGACCCAGTACTTC
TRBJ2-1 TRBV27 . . CASSPRSPSNEQFF TGTGCCAGCAGCCCCCGGAGTCCGTCCAATGAGCAGTTCTTC
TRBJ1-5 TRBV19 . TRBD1 CASSLDRQGQPQHF TGTGCCAGTAGCCTCGATCGACAGGGCCAGCCCCAGCATTTT
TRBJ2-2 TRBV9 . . CASSVVTGELFF TGTGCCAGCAGCGTAGTAACCGGGGAGCTGTTTTTT
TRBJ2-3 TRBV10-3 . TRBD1 CAITADRASTDTQYF TGTGCCATCACCGCTGACAGGGCTAGCACAGATACGCAGTATTTT
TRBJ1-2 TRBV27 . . CASSLTANYGYTF TGTGCCAGCAGTCTGACAGCGAACTATGGCTACACCTTC
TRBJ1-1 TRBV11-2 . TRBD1 CASSLGDSIQGTEAFF TGTGCCAGCAGCTTGGGGGACAGCATCCAGGGCACTGAAGCTTTCTTT
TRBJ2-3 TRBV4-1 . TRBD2 CASSQEGSGRAELGDTQYF TGCGCCAGCAGCCAAGAGGGTAGCGGGAGGGCCGAGTTGGGTGATACGCAGTATTTT
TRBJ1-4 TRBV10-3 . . CAISATDSLNTGLFF TGTGCCATCAGTGCTACGGACAGTCTCAACACGGGACTGTTTTTT
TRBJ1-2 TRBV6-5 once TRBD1 CASTRQGYGYTF TGTGCCAGCACAAGACAGGGCTATGGCTACACCTTC
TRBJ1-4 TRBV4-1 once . CASGPLGAEGEKLFF TGCGCCAGCGGGCCTTTGGGGGCCGAAGGGGAAAAACTGTTTTTT
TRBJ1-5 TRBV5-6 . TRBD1 CASSSGQGVSNQPQHF TGTGCCAGCAGCTCCGGACAGGGGGTAAGCAATCAGCCCCAGCATTTT
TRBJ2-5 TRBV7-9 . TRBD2 CASSVGVAGGQETQYF TGTGCCAGCAGCGTAGGAGTAGCGGGGGGCCAAGAGACCCAGTACTTC
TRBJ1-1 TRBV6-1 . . CASSEGEGEWGEAFF TGTGCCAGCAGTGAAGGGGAGGGGGAGTGGGGTGAAGCTTTCTTT
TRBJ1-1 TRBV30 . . CAWSGLWGGAEAFF TGTGCCTGGAGTGGCCTTTGGGGGGGGGCTGAAGCTTTCTTT
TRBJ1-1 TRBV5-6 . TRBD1 CASSFDRDGIAEAFF TGTGCCAGCAGCTTCGACAGGGATGGTATAGCTGAAGCTTTCTTT
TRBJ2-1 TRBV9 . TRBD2 CASSASGTSGYNEQFF TGTGCCAGCAGCGCCTCTGGGACTAGCGGGTACAATGAGCAGTTCTTC
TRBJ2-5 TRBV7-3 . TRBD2 CASSLSSGSPRETQYF TGTGCCAGCAGCTTATCTAGCGGGAGTCCTAGGGAGACCCAGTACTTC
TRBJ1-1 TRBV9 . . CASSSHLGQLNTEAFF TGTGCCAGCAGCTCTCATTTGGGGCAGTTAAACACTGAAGCTTTCTTT
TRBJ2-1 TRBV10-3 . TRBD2 CAISDVTLAGAEQFF TGTGCCATCAGTGACGTGACTCTAGCGGGAGCTGAGCAGTTCTTC
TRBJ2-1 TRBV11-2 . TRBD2 CASSFGTSGRGEQFF TGTGCCAGCAGCTTCGGGACTAGCGGGAGGGGAGAGCAGTTCTTC
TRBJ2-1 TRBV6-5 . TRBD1 CASRTGGTYNEQFF TGTGCCAGCAGAACAGGGGGAACCTACAATGAGCAGTTCTTC
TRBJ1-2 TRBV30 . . CAWSIQTGGYTF TGTGCCTGGAGTATCCAGACAGGAGGCTACACCTTC
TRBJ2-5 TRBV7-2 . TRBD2 CASSSRTSGGRGETQYF TGTGCCAGCAGCTCCCGGACTAGCGGGGGCCGGGGGGAGACCCAGTACTTC
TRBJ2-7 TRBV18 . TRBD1 CASSPEGTGNSYEQYF TGTGCCAGCTCACCGGAGGGGACAGGCAACTCCTACGAGCAGTACTTC
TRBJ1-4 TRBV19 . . CASSIHAGRSEKLFF TGTGCCAGTAGTATCCACGCAGGGCGGAGTGAAAAACTGTTTTTT
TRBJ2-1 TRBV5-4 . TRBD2 CASSFGAGGNNEQFF TGTGCCAGCAGCTTTGGGGCGGGGGGGAACAATGAGCAGTTCTTC
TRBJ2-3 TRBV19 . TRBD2 CASGGGTLKSTQYF TGTGCCTCCGGGGGGGGGACCCTCAAGAGTACGCAGTATTTT
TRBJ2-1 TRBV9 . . CASRVFLGQSSYNEQFF TGTGCCAGCAGGGTCTTTTTAGGACAGAGCTCCTACAATGAGCAGTTCTTC
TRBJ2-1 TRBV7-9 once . CASSFRGRGSSYNEQFF TGTGCCAGCAGCTTCCGTGGGCGTGGAAGCTCCTACAATGAGCAGTTCTTC
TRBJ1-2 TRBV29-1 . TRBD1 CSVEDGQGVDGYTF TGCAGCGTTGAAGATGGACAGGGGGTGGATGGCTACACCTTC
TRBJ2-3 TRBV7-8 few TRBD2 CASSLARLAGGKDTQYF TGTGCCAGCAGCTTAGCGCGACTAGCGGGGGGGAAAGATACGCAGTATTTT
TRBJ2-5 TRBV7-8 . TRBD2 CASSGGEETQYF TGTGCCAGCAGCGGGGGGGAAGAGACCCAGTACTTC
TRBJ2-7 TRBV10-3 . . CAISFRQNEQYF TGTGCCATCAGTTTCCGACAGAACGAGCAGTACTTC
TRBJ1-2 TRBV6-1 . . CASTPGDPFDGYTF TGTGCCAGCACCCCGGGGGACCCCTTTGATGGCTACACCTTC
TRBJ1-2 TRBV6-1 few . CASSEGPASPAGGYTF TGTGCCAGCAGTGAAGGACCGGCCAGCCCCGCAGGTGGCTACACCTTC
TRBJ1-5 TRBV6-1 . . CASSEGMSNQPQHF TGTGCCAGCAGTGAAGGTATGAGCAATCAGCCCCAGCATTTT